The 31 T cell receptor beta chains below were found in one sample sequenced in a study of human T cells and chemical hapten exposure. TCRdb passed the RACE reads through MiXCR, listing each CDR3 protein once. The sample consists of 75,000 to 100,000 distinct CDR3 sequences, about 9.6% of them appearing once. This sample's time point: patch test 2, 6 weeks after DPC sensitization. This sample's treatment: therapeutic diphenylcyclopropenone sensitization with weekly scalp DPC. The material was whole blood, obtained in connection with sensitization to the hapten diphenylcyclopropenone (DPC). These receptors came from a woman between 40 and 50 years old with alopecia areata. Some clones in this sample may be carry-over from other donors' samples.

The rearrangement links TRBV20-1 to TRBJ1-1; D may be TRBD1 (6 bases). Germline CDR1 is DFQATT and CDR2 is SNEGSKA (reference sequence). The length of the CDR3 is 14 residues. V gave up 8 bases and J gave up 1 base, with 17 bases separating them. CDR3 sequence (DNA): TGCAGTTCCGTTGAGGGGGGGCCGAACACTGAAGCTTTCTTT. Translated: CSSVEGGPNTEAFF.

Here the CDR3 DNA reads TGTGCCAGCAGCTTAAGACTAGCGGGTCTCAATGAGCAGTTCTTC. Translation gives CASSLRLAGLNEQFF. The chain joins TRBV13 to TRBJ2-1; TRBD2 matches 10 bases. V lost 2 bases and J lost 6; bases outside the gene matches: 4. The CDR3 consists of 15 residues. The germline V gene encodes CDR1 PRHDT and CDR2 FYEKMQ (reference sequence).

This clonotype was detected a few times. CDR3 sequence (DNA): TGCAGCGTTGAGACGAACTATGGCTACACCTTC. Translation: CSVETNYGYTF. The chain is built from TRBV29-1 and TRBJ1-2; D gene ambiguous. Germline V gene lookup returns CDR1 SQVTM and CDR2 ANQGSEA. V dropped 3 bases and J dropped 2 bases, with 4 bases sitting between them. The CDR3 is 11 residues long.

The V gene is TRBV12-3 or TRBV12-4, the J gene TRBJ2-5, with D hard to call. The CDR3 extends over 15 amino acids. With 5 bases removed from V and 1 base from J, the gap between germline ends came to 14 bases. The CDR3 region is CASSPVGRAQETQYF. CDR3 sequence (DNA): TGTGCCAGCAGTCCAGTAGGTCGGGCCCAAGAGACCCAGTACTTC.

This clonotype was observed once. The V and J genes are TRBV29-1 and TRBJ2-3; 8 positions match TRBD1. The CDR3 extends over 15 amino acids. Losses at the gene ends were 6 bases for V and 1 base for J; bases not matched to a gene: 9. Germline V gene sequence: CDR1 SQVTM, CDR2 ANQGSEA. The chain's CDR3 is CSVAGGGTGTDTQYF. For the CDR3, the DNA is TGCAGCGTGGCAGGGGGCGGTACGGGCACAGATACGCAGTATTTT.

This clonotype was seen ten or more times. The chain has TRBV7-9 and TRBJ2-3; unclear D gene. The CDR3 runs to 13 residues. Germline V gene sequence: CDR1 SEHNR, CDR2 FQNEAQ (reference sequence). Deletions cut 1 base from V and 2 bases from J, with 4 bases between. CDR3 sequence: CASSLEITDTQYF. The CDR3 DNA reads TGTGCCAGCAGCTTAGAGATCACAGATACGCAGTATTTT.

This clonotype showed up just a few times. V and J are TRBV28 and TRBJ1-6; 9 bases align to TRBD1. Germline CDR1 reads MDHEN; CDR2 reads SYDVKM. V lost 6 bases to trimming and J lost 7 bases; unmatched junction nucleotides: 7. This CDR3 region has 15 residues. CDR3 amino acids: CASRPTTGGNSPLHF. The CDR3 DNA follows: TGTGCCAGCAGACCAACGACAGGGGGAAATTCACCCCTCCACTTT.

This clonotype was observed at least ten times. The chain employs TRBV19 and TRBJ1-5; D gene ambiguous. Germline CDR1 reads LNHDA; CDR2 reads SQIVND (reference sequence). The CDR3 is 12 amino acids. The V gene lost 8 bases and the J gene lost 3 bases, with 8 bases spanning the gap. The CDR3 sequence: CASQRFNQPQHF. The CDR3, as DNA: TGTGCCAGTCAGCGTTTCAATCAGCCCCAGCATTTT.

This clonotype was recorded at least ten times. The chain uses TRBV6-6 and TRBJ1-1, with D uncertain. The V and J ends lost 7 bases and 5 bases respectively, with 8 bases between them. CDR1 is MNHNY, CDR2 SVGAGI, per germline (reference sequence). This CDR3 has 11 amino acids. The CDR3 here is CASTKGTEAFF. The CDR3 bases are TGTGCCAGCACCAAAGGGACTGAAGCTTTCTTT.

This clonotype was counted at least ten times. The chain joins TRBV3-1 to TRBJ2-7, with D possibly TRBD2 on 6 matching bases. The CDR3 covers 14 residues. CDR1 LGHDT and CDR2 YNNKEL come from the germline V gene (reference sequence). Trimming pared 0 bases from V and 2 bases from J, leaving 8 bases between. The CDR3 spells CASSQDPGAYEQYF. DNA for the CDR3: TGTGCCAGCAGCCAAGATCCGGGGGCCTACGAGCAGTACTTC.

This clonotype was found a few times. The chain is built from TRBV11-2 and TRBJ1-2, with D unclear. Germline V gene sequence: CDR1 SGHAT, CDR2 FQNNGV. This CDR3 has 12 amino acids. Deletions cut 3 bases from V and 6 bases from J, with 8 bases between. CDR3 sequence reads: CASSFSGDGYTF. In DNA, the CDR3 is TGTGCCAGCAGCTTCTCCGGGGATGGCTACACCTTC.

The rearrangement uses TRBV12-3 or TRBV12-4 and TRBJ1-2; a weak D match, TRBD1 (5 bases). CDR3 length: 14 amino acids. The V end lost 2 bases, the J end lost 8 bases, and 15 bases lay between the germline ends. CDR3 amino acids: CASSLRSGSEGYTF. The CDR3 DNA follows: TGTGCCAGCAGTTTACGGTCAGGGTCGGAAGGCTACACCTTC.

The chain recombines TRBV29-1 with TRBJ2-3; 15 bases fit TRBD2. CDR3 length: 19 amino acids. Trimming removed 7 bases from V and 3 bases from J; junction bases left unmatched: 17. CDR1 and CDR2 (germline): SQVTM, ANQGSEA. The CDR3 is CSASLGGLAGGLNTDTQYF. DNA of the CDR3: TGCAGCGCCAGCCTGGGGGGACTAGCGGGAGGTTTAAATACAGATACGCAGTATTTT.

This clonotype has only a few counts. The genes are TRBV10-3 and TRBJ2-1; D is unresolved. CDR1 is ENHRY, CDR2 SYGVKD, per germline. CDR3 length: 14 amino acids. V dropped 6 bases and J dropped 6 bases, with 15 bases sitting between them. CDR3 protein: CAIRAKTEFNEQFF. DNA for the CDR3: TGTGCCATCAGGGCCAAGACGGAATTCAATGAGCAGTTCTTC.

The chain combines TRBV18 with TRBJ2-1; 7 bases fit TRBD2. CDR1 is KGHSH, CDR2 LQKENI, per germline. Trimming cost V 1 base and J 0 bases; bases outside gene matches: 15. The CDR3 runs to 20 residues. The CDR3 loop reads CASSPLPSNRAGSSYNEQFF. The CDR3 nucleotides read TGTGCCAGCTCACCACTACCGAGTAATAGAGCGGGGAGCTCCTACAATGAGCAGTTCTTC.

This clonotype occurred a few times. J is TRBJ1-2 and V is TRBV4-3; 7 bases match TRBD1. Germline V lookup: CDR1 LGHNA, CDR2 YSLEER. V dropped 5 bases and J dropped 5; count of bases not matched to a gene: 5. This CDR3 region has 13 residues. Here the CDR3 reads CASSEGQAYGYTF. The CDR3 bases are TGCGCCAGCAGCGAAGGACAGGCTTATGGCTACACCTTC.

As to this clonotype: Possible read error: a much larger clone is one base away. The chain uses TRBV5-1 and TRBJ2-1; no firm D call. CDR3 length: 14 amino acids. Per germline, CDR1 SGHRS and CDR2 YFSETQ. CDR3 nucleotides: TGCGCCAGCAGCTTGCAGAGCTCCTACAATGAGCAGTCCTTC. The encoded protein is CASSLQSSYNEQSF.

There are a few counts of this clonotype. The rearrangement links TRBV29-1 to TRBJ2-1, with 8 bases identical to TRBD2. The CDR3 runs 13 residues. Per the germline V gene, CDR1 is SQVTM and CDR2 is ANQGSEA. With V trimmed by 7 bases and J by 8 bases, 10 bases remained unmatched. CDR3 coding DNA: TGCAGCGACATAAGCGGGAGTGGCTATGAGCAGTTCTTC. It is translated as CSDISGSGYEQFF.

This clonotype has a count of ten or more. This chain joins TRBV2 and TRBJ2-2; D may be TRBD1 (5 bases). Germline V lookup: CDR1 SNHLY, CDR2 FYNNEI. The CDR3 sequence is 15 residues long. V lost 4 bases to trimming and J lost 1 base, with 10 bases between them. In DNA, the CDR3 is TGTGCCAGCAGTGGGGGCAGGGTGAACACCGGGGAGCTGTTTTTT. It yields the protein CASSGGRVNTGELFF.

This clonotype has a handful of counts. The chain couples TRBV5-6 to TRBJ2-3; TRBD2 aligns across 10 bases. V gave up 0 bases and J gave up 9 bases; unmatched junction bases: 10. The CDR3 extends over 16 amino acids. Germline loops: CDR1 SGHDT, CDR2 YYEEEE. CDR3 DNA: TGTGCCAGCAGCTTGGGGGTAGCGGGAGGCACCTCGACGCAGTATTTT. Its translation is CASSLGVAGGTSTQYF.

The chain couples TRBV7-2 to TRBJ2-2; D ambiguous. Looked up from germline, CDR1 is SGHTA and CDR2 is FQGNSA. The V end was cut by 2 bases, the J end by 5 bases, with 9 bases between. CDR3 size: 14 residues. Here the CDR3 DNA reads TGTGCCAGCAGCTTAAGTAGAGAAACCGGGGAGCTGTTTTTT. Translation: CASSLSRETGELFF.

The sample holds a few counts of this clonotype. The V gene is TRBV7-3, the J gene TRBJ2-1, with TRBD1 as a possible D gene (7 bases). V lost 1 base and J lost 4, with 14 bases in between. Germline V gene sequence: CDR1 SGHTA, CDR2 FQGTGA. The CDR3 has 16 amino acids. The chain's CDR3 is CASSLRGDRAYNEQFF. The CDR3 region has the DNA TGTGCCAGCAGCTTAAGGGGGGACAGAGCATACAATGAGCAGTTCTTC.

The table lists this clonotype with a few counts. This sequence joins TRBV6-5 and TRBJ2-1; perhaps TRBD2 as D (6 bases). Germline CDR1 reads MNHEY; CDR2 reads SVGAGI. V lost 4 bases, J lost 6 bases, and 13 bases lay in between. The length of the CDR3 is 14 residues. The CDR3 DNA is TGTGCCAGCAGTTTCTCGCCGGGAGTCAATGAGCAGTTCTTC. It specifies CASSFSPGVNEQFF.

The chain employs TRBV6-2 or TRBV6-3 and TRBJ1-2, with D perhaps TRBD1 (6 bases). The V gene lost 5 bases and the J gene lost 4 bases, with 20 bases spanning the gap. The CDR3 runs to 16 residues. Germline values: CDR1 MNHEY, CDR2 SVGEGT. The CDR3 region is CASSQPPSTGVYGYTF. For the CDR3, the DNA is TGTGCCAGCAGTCAACCCCCCTCGACAGGCGTCTATGGCTACACCTTC.

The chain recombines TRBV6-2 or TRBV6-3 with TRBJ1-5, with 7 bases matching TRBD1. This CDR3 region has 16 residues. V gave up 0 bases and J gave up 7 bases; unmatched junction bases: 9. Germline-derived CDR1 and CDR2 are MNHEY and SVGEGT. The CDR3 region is CASSYSIGGENQPQHF. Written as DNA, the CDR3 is TGTGCCAGCAGTTACTCGATAGGGGGCGAGAACCAGCCCCAGCATTTT.

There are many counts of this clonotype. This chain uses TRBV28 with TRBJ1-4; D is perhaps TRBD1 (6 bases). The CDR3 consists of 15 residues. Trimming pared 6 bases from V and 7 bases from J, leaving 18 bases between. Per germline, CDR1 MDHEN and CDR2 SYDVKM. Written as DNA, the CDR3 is TGTGCCAGCAGCAAATACAGGGTTAGAGGTGAAAAACTGTTTTTT. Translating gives CASSKYRVRGEKLFF.

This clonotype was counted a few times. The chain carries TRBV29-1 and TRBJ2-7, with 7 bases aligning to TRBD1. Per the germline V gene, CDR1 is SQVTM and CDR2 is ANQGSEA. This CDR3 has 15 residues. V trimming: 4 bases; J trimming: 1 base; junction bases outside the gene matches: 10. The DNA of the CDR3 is TGCAGCGTTGGAGCAGGGGGTTTTAGGTCCTACGAGCAGTACTTC. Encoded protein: CSVGAGGFRSYEQYF.

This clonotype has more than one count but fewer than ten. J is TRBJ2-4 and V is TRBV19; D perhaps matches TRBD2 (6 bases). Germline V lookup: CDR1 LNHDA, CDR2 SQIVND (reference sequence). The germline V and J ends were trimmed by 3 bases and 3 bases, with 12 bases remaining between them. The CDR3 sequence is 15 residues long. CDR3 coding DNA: TGTGCCAGTAGTATGGCAGGCGGGGACAAAAACATTCAGTACTTC. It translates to CASSMAGGDKNIQYF.

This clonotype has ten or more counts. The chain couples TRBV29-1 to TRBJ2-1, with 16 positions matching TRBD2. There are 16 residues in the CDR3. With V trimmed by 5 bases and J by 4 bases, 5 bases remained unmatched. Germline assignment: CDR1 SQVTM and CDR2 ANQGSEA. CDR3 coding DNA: TGCAGCGTTCTTGGGACTAGCGGGAGGGAGTACAATGAGCAGTTCTTC. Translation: CSVLGTSGREYNEQFF.

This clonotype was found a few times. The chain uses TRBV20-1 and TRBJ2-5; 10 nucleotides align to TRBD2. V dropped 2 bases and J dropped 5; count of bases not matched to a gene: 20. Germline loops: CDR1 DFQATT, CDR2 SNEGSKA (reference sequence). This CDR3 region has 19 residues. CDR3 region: CSARLSRTTSGVLEETQYF. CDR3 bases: TGCAGTGCTAGACTCTCCCGGACTACTAGCGGGGTACTCGAGGAGACCCAGTACTTC.

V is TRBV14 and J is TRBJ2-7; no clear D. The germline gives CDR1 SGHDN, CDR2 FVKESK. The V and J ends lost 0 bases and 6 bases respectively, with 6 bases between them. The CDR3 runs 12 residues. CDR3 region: CASSQDRAEQYF. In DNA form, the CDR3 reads TGTGCCAGCAGCCAAGATAGGGCCGAGCAGTACTTC. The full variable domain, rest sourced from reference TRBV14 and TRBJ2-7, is EAGVTQFPSHSVIEKGQTVTLRCDPISGHDNLYWYRRVMGKEIKFLLHFVKESKQDESGMPNNRFLAERTGGTYSTLKVQPAELEDSGVYFCASSQDRAEQYFGPGTRLTVT.